A selection of T cell receptor beta chains follows, all from one sample in a study of CXCR3-negative and CXCR3-positive naive CD8 T cells. TCRdb re-called the 5' RACE reads, yielding one record per CDR3 amino acid sequence without DNA. Its table lists some 120,000 distinct CDR3 sequences. Sequencing input: naive CXCR3+ CD8+ T cells from blood. These receptors were obtained from a human donor in good health. Some clones in this sample may be carry-over from other donors' samples. Each CDR3 is given with its conserved first and last residue. Fields, in order: V gene, J gene, CDR3 protein.

TRBV5-1,TRBJ1-1,CASRSGLMNTEAFF
TRBV7-8,TRBJ2-7,CASSFDGALLHEQYF
TRBV28,TRBJ2-2,CASSLWGLNTGELFF
TRBV19,TRBJ2-1,CASSIFGLAGSYNEQFF
TRBV12-3/TRBV12-4,TRBJ1-5,CASSGGGSSNQPQHF
TRBV6-5,TRBJ2-5,CASSYWERAEETQYF
TRBV2,TRBJ2-7,CASSEGLAAAYEQYF
TRBV20-1,TRBJ2-7,CSAKPGVAGGRLSYEQYF
TRBV29-1,TRBJ2-2,CSAEITNTGELFF
TRBV7-9,TRBJ1-6,CASSAQQGGNSPLHF
TRBV10-3,TRBJ2-1,CAISEGGFLYNEQFF
TRBV6-4,TRBJ1-5,CARLEGLKQEPQHF
TRBV2,TRBJ2-3,CASTESDSLYTDTQYF
TRBV30,TRBJ1-1,CAWSVGQGNTEAFF
TRBV20-1,TRBJ2-7,CSAHGTGRGYEQYF
TRBV19,TRBJ2-2,CASTAGGIGELFF
TRBV28,TRBJ1-4,CASSPHAGVGNEKLFF
TRBV7-8,TRBJ2-3,CASSLQAGGPKDTQYF
TRBV5-1,TRBJ1-1,CASSLKEVFMNTEAFF
TRBV7-9,TRBJ2-2,CASSGTSLSGELFF
TRBV12-3/TRBV12-4,TRBJ2-7,CASSPAGGSSYEQYF
TRBV4-1,TRBJ2-3,CASSQLGLVPDTQYF
TRBV7-9,TRBJ2-1,CASSSYRDSTYNEQFF
TRBV29-1,TRBJ1-2,CSVDSGTDYGYTF
TRBV7-9,TRBJ1-5,CASSSSGQPQHF
TRBV3-1,TRBJ2-5,CASSHPVGAQETQYF
TRBV29-1,TRBJ2-1,CSVEVGENEQFF
TRBV7-3,TRBJ2-1,CASSSPVLAGGPNEQFF
TRBV28,TRBJ2-2,CASSMTSATGELFF
TRBV7-9,TRBJ2-3,CASSLAHQGAADTQYF
TRBV5-1,TRBJ2-3,CASSFAGEDTQYF
TRBV5-6,TRBJ1-4,CASSLEGSGSPNEKLFF
TRBV7-2,TRBJ2-5,CASSLEWIAGSQETQYF
TRBV18,TRBJ2-7,CASSLPASGDYEQYF
TRBV29-1,TRBJ2-1,CNVSGGMVNEQFF
TRBV7-9,TRBJ2-1,CASSLVLAPVPYNEQFF
TRBV12-3/TRBV12-4,TRBJ2-1,CASSFGGNEQFF
TRBV20-1,TRBJ2-1,CSARGTEDTPRASYNEQFF
TRBV7-8,TRBJ1-6,CASSLEPGRSPLHF
TRBV28,TRBJ2-7,CASSFASGTYEQYF
TRBV11-3,TRBJ2-7,CASSLPAGGVYEQYF
TRBV29-1,TRBJ2-5,CSVTAVLQETQYF
TRBV3-1,TRBJ2-7,CASSQDVMPYEQYF
TRBV4-1,TRBJ2-1,CASSQDRGSLYNEQFF
TRBV4-1,TRBJ2-5,CASSKAHQDTQYF
TRBV4-1,TRBJ2-3,CASRGSGTDTQYF
TRBV12-3/TRBV12-4,TRBJ1-1,CASSAYTEAFF
TRBV7-8,TRBJ2-1,CASSLVSGTSYNEQFF
TRBV7-8,TRBJ1-3,CASSSGQSGNTIYF
TRBV5-1,TRBJ1-1,CASSLPGSVTEAFF
TRBV29-1,TRBJ2-1,CSVEPFDSYNEQFF
TRBV12-3/TRBV12-4,TRBJ1-5,CASSLGGQPQHF
TRBV9,TRBJ2-1,CASRLAEDNEQFF
TRBV21-1,TRBJ2-5,CASSKSREETLYF
TRBV12-3/TRBV12-4,TRBJ2-7,CASSLSMYEQYF
TRBV9,TRBJ2-1,CASSALLAGGYNEQFF
TRBV29-1,TRBJ2-3,CSVEDWGTDTDTQYF
TRBV3-1,TRBJ1-2,CASSVQGEGNYGYTF
TRBV12-3/TRBV12-4,TRBJ1-1,CASNPLWGPNTEAFF
TRBV9,TRBJ2-2,CASSVSGGANTGELFF